A single sample is the source of the 5 T cell receptor beta chains below, sequenced in a study of TIL therapy for anti-PD-1-resistant metastatic lung cancer. This sample's time point: pre-treatment sample, taken before nivolumab and TIL therapy. Sequencing used immunoSEQ v3. The method was immunoSEQ multiplex PCR; TCRdb's version includes in-frame clones alone and lacks a portion of them. The repertoire has approximately 22,000 clones, about three quarters of them found once; the top ten carry just under 2%. This sample comprised blood, obtained at baseline. The receptor set was obtained from a person aged 25 to 80 with non-small cell lung cancer.

V is TRBV6-5 and J is TRBJ1-5, with 7 bases aligning to TRBD1. Trimming took 4 bases from V and 6 from J; bases not matched to a gene: 6. CDR3 length equals 14 residues. The germline V gene encodes CDR1 MNHEY and CDR2 SVGAGI. The CDR3 region has the DNA TGTGCCAGCAGTTCCGACAGGGTCGGTCAGCCCCAGCATTTT. It yields the protein CASSSDRVGQPQHF.

This rearrangement joins TRBV4-1 to TRBJ1-2, with 7 bases lining up with TRBD1. Germline-derived CDR1 and CDR2 are MGHRA and YSYEKL. The CDR3 contains 15 residues. V lost 1 base and J lost 4; bases outside the gene matches: 6. CDR3 residues: CASSQARGQGYGYTF. CDR3 bases: TGCGCCAGCAGCCAAGCGAGGGGGCAGGGCTATGGCTACACCTTC.

This rearrangement joins TRBV5-1 to TRBJ1-5; D ambiguous. V was trimmed by 0 bases and J by 6 bases, leaving 13 bases between them. This CDR3 is built from 15 residues. CDR1 SGHRS and CDR2 YFSETQ come from the germline V gene. The CDR3 bases are TGCGCCAGCAGCTTGGCGACCGGAGATAGTCAGCCCCAGCATTTT. It codes for CASSLATGDSQPQHF.

The chain combines TRBV14 with TRBJ1-4, with 8 bases lining up with TRBD1. Germline CDR1 and CDR2: SGHDN and FVKESK. The CDR3 loop spans 15 amino acids. V lost 0 bases and J lost 3; bases outside the gene matches: 0. CDR3: CASSQEQGANEKLFF. CDR3 coding DNA: TGTGCCAGCAGCCAAGAACAGGGGGCTAATGAAAAACTGTTTTTT.

Relative to its sample, this clone is medium-sized (0.01 to 0.1%). The chain joins TRBV19 to TRBJ1-6, with D unclear. The length of the CDR3 is 13 residues. Germline CDR1 reads LNHDA; CDR2 reads SQIVND (reference sequence). The germline V and J ends were trimmed by 7 bases and 7 bases, with 11 bases remaining between them. This CDR3 reads CASNDYGNSPLHF. The CDR3 DNA is TGTGCCAGTAATGATTATGGGAATTCACCCCTCCACTTT.